This T cell receptor beta chain is drawn from a study of cytomegalovirus exposure and HLA in healthy donors. PCR involved 60 Vbeta and 13 Jbeta primers. Clones were sequenced by immunoSEQ multiplex PCR, and TCRdb holds only the in-frame ones, with some missing. The data show fewer than 140,000 clones, over 55% seen once. V lost 5 bases, J lost 6 bases, and 9 bases stayed unmatched. The length of the CDR3 is 16 residues. Looked up from germline, CDR1 is SGHVS and CDR2 is FQNEAQ. Specimen: PBMCs. The receptor was isolated from a female donor in good health and CMV-seronegative. V usage is TRBV7-8 and J usage is TRBJ2-5, with TRBD2 matching over 13 bases. The CDR3 DNA follows: TGTGCCAGCAGCCTACCGGGACTAGCGGGATTAAAGACCCAGTACTTC. Encoded protein: CASSLPGLAGLKTQYF.